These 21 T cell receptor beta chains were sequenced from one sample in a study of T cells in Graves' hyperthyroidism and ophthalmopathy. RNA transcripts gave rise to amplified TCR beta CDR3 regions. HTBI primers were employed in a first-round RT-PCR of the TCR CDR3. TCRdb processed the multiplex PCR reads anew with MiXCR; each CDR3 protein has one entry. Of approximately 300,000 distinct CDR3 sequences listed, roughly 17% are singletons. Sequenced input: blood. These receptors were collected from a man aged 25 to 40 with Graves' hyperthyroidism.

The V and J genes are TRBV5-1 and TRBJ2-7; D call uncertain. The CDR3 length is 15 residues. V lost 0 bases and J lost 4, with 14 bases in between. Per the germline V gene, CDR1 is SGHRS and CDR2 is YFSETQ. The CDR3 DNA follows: TGCGCCAGCAGCTTGGAGGCAGGAGATGCTTACGAGCAGTACTTC. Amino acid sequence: CASSLEAGDAYEQYF.

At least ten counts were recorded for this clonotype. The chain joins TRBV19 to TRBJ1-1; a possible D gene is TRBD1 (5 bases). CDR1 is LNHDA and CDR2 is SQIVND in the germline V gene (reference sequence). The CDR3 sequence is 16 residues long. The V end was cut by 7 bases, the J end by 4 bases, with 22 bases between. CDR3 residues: CASISNRRWRSTEAFF. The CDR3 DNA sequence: TGTGCCAGTATCTCGAACAGGAGGTGGAGGAGCACTGAAGCTTTCTTT.

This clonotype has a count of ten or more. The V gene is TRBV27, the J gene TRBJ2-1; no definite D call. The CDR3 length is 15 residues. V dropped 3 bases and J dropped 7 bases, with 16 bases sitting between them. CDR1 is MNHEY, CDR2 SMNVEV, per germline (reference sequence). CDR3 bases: TGTGCCAGCAGTTTCGGCAGTCAGGTTAAGAATGAGCAGTTCTTC. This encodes CASSFGSQVKNEQFF.

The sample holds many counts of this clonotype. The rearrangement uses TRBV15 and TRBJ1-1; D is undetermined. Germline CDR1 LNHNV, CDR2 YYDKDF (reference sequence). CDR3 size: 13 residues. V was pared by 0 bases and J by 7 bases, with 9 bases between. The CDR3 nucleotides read TGTGCCACCAGCAGAGATCTCCGGAATGAAGCTTTCTTT. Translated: CATSRDLRNEAFF. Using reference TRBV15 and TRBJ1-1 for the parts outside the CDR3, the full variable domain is DAMVIQNPRYQVTQFGKPVTLSCSQTLNHNVMYWYQQKSSQAPKLLFHYYDKDFNNEADTPDNFQSRRPNTSFCFLDIRSPGLGDTAMYLCATSRDLRNEAFFGQGTRLTVV.

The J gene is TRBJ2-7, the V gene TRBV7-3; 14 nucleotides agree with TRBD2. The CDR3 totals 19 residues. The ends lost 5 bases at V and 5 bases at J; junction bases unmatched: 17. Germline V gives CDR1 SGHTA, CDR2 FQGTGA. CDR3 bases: TGTGCCAGCAGCCTAAGCCTAAAACGGACTAGCGGGAGGTTGCACGAGCAGTACTTC. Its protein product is CASSLSLKRTSGRLHEQYF.

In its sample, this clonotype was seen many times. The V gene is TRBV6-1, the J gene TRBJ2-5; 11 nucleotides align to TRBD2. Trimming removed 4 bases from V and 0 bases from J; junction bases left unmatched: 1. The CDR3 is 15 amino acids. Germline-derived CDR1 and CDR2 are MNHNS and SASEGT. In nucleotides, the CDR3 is TGTGCCAGCAGTGCGGGACTAGCGGACCAAGAGACCCAGTACTTC. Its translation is CASSAGLADQETQYF.

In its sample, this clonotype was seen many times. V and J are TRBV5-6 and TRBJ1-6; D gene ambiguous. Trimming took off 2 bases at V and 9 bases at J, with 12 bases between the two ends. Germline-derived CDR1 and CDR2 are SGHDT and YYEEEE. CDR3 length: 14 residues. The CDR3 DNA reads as TGTGCCAGCAGCTTACCGGATCGGGGTTCACCCCTCCACTTT. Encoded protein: CASSLPDRGSPLHF.

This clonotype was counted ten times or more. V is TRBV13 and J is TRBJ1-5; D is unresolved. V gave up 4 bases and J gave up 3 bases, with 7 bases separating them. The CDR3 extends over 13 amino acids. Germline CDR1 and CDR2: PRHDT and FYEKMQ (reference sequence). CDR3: CASSWGANQPQHF. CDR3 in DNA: TGTGCCAGCAGCTGGGGAGCCAATCAGCCCCAGCATTTT.

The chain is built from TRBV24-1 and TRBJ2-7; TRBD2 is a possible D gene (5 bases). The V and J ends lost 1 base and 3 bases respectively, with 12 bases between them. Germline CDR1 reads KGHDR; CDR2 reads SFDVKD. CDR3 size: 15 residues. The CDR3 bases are TGTGCCACCAGTGATTTTGGATCGGGAAGCTACGAGCAGTACTTC. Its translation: CATSDFGSGSYEQYF.

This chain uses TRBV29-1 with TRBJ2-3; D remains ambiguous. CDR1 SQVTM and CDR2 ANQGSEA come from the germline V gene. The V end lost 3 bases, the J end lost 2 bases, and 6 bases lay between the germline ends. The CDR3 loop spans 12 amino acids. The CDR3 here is CSVDGYTDTQYF. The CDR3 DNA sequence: TGCAGCGTTGACGGCTACACAGATACGCAGTATTTT.

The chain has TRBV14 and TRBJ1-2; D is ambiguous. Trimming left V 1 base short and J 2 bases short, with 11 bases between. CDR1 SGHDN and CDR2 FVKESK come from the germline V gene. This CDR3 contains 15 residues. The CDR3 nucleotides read TGTGCCAGCAGCCAAGTCATGGGCTCCAACTATGGCTACACCTTC. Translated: CASSQVMGSNYGYTF.

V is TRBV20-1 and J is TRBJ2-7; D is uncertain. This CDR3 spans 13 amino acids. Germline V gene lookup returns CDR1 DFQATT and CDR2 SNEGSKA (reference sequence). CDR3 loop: CSALPADSYEQYF. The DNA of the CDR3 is TGCAGCGCACTTCCGGCAGACTCCTACGAGCAGTACTTC.

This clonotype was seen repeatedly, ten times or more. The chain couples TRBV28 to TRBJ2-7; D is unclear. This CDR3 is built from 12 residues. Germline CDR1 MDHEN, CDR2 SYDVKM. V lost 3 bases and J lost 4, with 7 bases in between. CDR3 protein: CASSFGLYEQYF. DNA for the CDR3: TGTGCCAGCAGTTTTGGTCTATACGAGCAGTACTTC.

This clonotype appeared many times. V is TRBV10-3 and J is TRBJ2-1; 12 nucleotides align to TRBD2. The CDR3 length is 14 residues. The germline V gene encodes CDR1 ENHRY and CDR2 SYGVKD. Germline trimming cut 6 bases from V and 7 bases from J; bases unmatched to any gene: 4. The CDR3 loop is CAISGLAGSNEQFF. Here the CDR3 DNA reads TGTGCCATCAGCGGACTAGCGGGAAGTAATGAGCAGTTCTTC.

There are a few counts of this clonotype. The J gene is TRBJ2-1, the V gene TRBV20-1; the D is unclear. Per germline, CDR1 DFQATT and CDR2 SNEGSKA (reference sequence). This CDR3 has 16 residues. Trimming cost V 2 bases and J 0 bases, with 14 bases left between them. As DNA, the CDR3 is TGCAGTGCTAGAAAAACTGGGTTTAGCTCCTACAATGAGCAGTTCTTC. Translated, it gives CSARKTGFSSYNEQFF.

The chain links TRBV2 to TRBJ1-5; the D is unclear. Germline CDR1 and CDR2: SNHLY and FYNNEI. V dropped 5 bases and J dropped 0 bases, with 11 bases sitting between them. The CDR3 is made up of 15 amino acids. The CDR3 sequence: CASSSWTVSNQPQHF. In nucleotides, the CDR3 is TGTGCCAGCAGTTCCTGGACGGTTAGCAATCAGCCCCAGCATTTT.

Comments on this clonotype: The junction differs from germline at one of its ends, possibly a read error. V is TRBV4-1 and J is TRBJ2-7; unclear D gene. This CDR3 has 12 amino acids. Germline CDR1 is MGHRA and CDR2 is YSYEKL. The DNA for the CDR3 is TGCGCCAGCAGCCAAAGCTCCTACGATCAGTACTTC. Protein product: CASSQSSYDQYF.

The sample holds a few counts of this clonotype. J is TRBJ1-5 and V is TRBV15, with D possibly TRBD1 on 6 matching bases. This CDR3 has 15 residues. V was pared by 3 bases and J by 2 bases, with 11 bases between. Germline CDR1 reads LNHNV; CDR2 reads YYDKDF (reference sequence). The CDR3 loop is CATSRTRQGNQPQHF. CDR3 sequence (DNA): TGTGCCACCAGCAGGACTCGACAGGGCAATCAGCCCCAGCATTTT. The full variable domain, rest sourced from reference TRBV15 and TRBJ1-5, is DAMVIQNPRYQVTQFGKPVTLSCSQTLNHNVMYWYQQKSSQAPKLLFHYYDKDFNNEADTPDNFQSRRPNTSFCFLDIRSPGLGDTAMYLCATSRTRQGNQPQHFGDGTRLSIL.

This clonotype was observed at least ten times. For the CDR3, the DNA is TGTGCCACCAGTGAAACCGGGACAGGGTGGGAGGATGAGCAGTTCTTC. It yields the protein CATSETGTGWEDEQFF. The chain carries TRBV24-1 and TRBJ2-1, with 9 bases fitting TRBD1. V gave up 4 bases and J gave up 8 bases; unmatched junction bases: 11. This CDR3 has 16 residues. The germline gives CDR1 KGHDR, CDR2 SFDVKD.

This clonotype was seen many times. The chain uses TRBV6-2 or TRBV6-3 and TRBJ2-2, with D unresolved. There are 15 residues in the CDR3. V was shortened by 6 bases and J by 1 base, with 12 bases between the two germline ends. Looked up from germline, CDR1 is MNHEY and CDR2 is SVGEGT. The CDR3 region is CASSRSWGNTGELFF. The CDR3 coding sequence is TGTGCCAGCAGCCGGAGCTGGGGGAACACCGGGGAGCTGTTTTTT.

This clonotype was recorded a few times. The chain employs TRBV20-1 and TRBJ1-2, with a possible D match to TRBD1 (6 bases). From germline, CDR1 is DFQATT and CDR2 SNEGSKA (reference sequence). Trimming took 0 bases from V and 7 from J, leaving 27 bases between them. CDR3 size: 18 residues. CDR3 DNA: TGCAGTGCTAGAGATCGGGGATCCTCGGGGCAGGGGACAAGTGGCTACACCTTC. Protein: CSARDRGSSGQGTSGYTF.